One sample yielded the 28 T cell receptor beta chains listed below, sequenced in a study of shared clonotypes between healthy human individuals. Sequencing used immunoSEQ multiplex PCR; TCRdb keeps in-frame clones, though not all of them. This sample has approximately 640,000 clones, with 90% found just once. Sequenced input: memory CD8+ T cells from PBMCs. Stated subset: CD45RO+ cells pooled with CCR7-negative TemRA cells. The receptors derive from a young man in good health. Some clones in this sample may be carry-over from other donors' samples.

CDR3 residues: CASSFGGNSYEQYF. CDR3 bases: TGTGCCAGCAGTTTTGGGGGGAACTCCTACGAGCAGTACTTC. This chain uses TRBV27 with TRBJ2-7, with a tentative D call TRBD2 (6 bases). This CDR3 comprises 14 residues. Germline V gene data show CDR1 as MNHEY and CDR2 as SMNVEV (reference sequence). Trimming pared 3 bases from V and 0 bases from J, leaving 9 bases between.

This chain joins TRBV6-1 and TRBJ2-7; TRBD1 matches 8 bases. This CDR3 comprises 15 residues. The V gene end was trimmed by 4 bases and the J gene end by 3 bases; junction bases not matched to a gene: 8. Germline CDR1 is MNHNS and CDR2 is SASEGT. This CDR3 reads CASSGEQGGFYEQYF. The CDR3 coding sequence is TGTGCCAGCAGTGGGGAACAGGGGGGATTCTACGAGCAGTACTTC.

This clone was counted many times. V gene TRBV7-9 combines with J gene TRBJ2-2; 8 bases fit TRBD1. The ends lost 7 bases at V and 0 bases at J; junction bases unmatched: 4. The germline gives CDR1 SEHNR, CDR2 FQNEAQ (reference sequence). The CDR3 sequence is 15 residues long. The CDR3 spells CASKQGVANTGELFF. The CDR3 DNA follows: TGTGCCAGCAAACAGGGGGTGGCGAACACCGGGGAGCTGTTTTTT.

This clone was seen only once. V and J are TRBV9 and TRBJ2-1; D uncertain. In germline, CDR1 is SGDLS, CDR2 YYNGEE. With 4 bases removed from V and 4 bases from J, the gap between germline ends came to 12 bases. CDR3 length equals 14 residues. The CDR3 is CASSFLDGYNEQFF. The CDR3 DNA is TGTGCCAGCAGCTTCCTCGACGGATACAATGAGCAGTTCTTC.

V gene TRBV19 combines with J gene TRBJ1-1, with unresolved D. Looked up from germline, CDR1 is LNHDA and CDR2 is SQIVND (reference sequence). The CDR3 is made up of 17 amino acids. With 5 bases removed from V and 0 bases from J, the gap between germline ends came to 19 bases. DNA for the CDR3: TGTGCCAGTAGTCCTCGACAATCGAGAGGTATGAACACTGAAGCTTTCTTT. Amino acid sequence: CASSPRQSRGMNTEAFF.

The chain recombines TRBV10-3 with TRBJ2-1; maybe TRBD2 (6 bases). V was cut by 0 bases and J by 6 bases, with 12 bases left in between. Germline values: CDR1 ENHRY, CDR2 SYGVKD. The CDR3 spans 15 residues. In nucleotides, the CDR3 is TGTGCCATCAGTGAGTCACGGAGCGGGTCCAATGAGCAGTTCTTC. Its protein is CAISESRSGSNEQFF.

The CDR3 is CASSFWQQHTLSYEQYF. CDR3 sequence (DNA): TGTGCCAGCAGTTTTTGGCAACAGCATACCCTTTCCTACGAGCAGTACTTC. The rearrangement joins TRBV28 to TRBJ2-7; no reliable D call. The CDR3 has 17 amino acids. Trimming cost V 3 bases and J 1 base, with 19 bases left between them. Looked up from germline, CDR1 is MDHEN and CDR2 is SYDVKM. Complete variable domain (other parts from reference TRBV28 and TRBJ2-7): DVKVTQSSRYLVKRTGEKVFLECVQDMDHENMFWYRQDPGLGLRLIYFSYDVKMKEKGDIPEGYSVSREKKERFSLILESASTNQTSMYLCASSFWQQHTLSYEQYFGPGTRLTVT.

As to this clone: The sample has other DNA sequences that encode this CDR3 too. The V call is TRBV15, the J call TRBJ2-3; D perhaps matches TRBD1 (5 bases). This CDR3 region has 13 residues. V was trimmed by 2 bases and J by 4 bases, leaving 7 bases between them. Looked up from germline, CDR1 is LNHNV and CDR2 is YYDKDF (reference sequence). The CDR3: CATSRQGADTQYF. As DNA, the CDR3 is TGTGCCACCAGCAGACAGGGTGCAGATACGCAGTATTTT.

This chain connects TRBV20-1 to TRBJ2-5; D uncertain. The V gene's germline CDR1 is DFQATT and CDR2 SNEGSKA (reference sequence). V lost 3 bases, J lost 5 bases, and 7 bases lay in between. CDR3 length equals 11 residues. The CDR3 region has the DNA TGCAGTGCTAGTCATTTGGAGACCCAGTACTTC. It specifies CSASHLETQYF.

The chain employs TRBV15 and TRBJ1-2, with a possible D match to TRBD1 (5 bases). The germline V and J ends were trimmed by 1 base and 3 bases, with 15 bases remaining between them. Germline CDR1 and CDR2: LNHNV and YYDKDF (reference sequence). The CDR3 runs to 16 residues. The CDR3 reads CATSRGGGGIDYGYTF. CDR3 coding DNA: TGTGCCACCAGCAGAGGTGGGGGAGGGATCGACTATGGCTACACCTTC.

The J gene is TRBJ1-2, the V gene TRBV7-2; D unresolved. V dropped 1 base and J dropped 12 bases, with 9 bases sitting between them. The CDR3 runs 11 residues. CDR1 SGHTA and CDR2 FQGNSA come from the germline V gene. Written as DNA, the CDR3 is TGTGCCAGCAGCTTAGATCAGGTGGACACCTTC. Translated: CASSLDQVDTF.

The genes are TRBV2 and TRBJ1-5; TRBD1 agrees at 8 bases. The germline gives CDR1 SNHLY, CDR2 FYNNEI. CDR3 size: 15 residues. J gave up 5 bases and V 3 bases, and 6 bases lay outside the gene matches. The CDR3 DNA follows: TGTGCCAGCAGTGAGTTGGACAGGGCTGATCAGCCCCAGCATTTT. Its translation is CASSELDRADQPQHF.

The CDR3 bases are TGTGCCAGCAGCGGAGGGACCTCCAATGAGCAGTTCTTC. This translates into CASSGGTSNEQFF. The chain uses TRBV9 and TRBJ2-1; possibly TRBD1 or TRBD2 for D (5 bases each). V lost 3 bases to trimming and J lost 6 bases, with 10 bases between them. CDR1 is SGDLS and CDR2 is YYNGEE in the germline V gene. The CDR3 loop spans 13 amino acids. The variable domain in full, with the rest retrieved from reference TRBV9 and TRBJ2-1, is DSGVTQTPKHLITATGQRVTLRCSPRSGDLSVYWYQQSLDQGLQFLIQYYNGEERAKGNILERFSAQQFPDLHSELNLSSLELGDSALYFCASSGGTSNEQFFGPGTRLTVL.

This chain connects TRBV28 to TRBJ1-1; possible D gene TRBD1, 5 bases. Between the trimmed V and J ends, which lost 2 bases and 2 bases, there was a span of 9 bases. Germline values: CDR1 MDHEN, CDR2 SYDVKM. CDR3 size: 14 residues. This CDR3 reads CASSLPDRNTEAFF. In nucleotides, the CDR3 is TGTGCCAGCAGTTTACCCGACAGAAACACTGAAGCTTTCTTT.

The V and J genes are TRBV19 and TRBJ2-1; TRBD2 agrees at 7 bases. CDR3 length: 15 amino acids. Per the germline V gene, CDR1 is LNHDA and CDR2 is SQIVND (reference sequence). J lost 1 base, V lost 3 bases, and 3 bases had no gene match. CDR3 DNA sequence: TGTGCCAGTAGTATGGGGGGGGGTTCCTACAATGAGCAGTTCTTC. Its translation is CASSMGGGSYNEQFF. Using reference TRBV19 and TRBJ2-1 for the parts outside the CDR3, the full variable domain is DGGITQSPKYLFRKEGQNVTLSCEQNLNHDAMYWYRQDPGQGLRLIYYSQIVNDFQKGDIAEGYSVSREKKESFPLTVTSAQKNPTAFYLCASSMGGGSYNEQFFGPGTRLTVL.

This clone was picked up a small number of times. The rearrangement links TRBV4-1 to TRBJ2-2, with D hard to call. The CDR3 has 11 amino acids. In germline, CDR1 is MGHRA, CDR2 YSYEKL. Trimming pared 4 bases from V and 8 bases from J, leaving 5 bases between. For the CDR3, the DNA is TGCGCCAGCAGCCTGTCAGGGGAGCTGTTTTTT. Amino acid sequence: CASSLSGELFF.

The chain is built from TRBV28 and TRBJ1-2; TRBD1 is a possible D gene (5 bases). Germline CDR1 MDHEN, CDR2 SYDVKM. Trimming stripped 7 bases from V and 1 base from J, with 16 bases between. The CDR3 is 15 residues long. This chain's CDR3 is CASNIRDSNNYGYTF. The CDR3, as DNA: TGTGCCAGCAATATCAGGGATTCAAATAACTATGGCTACACCTTC.

The chain is built from TRBV5-6 and TRBJ1-5; D is unresolved. The CDR3 is made up of 13 amino acids. The germline V and J ends were trimmed by 1 base and 6 bases, with 8 bases remaining between them. CDR1 is SGHDT and CDR2 is YYEEEE in the germline V gene. CDR3 in DNA: TGTGCCAGCAGCTTGTCTTTGGGTCAGCCCCAGCATTTT. As protein: CASSLSLGQPQHF.

The V gene is TRBV4-3, the J gene TRBJ1-2; D ambiguous. Trimming pared 0 bases from V and 6 bases from J, leaving 14 bases between. This CDR3 has 15 amino acids. CDR1 is LGHNA and CDR2 is YSLEER in the germline V gene. The CDR3 protein is CASSQEGGNLNGYTF. In DNA form, the CDR3 reads TGCGCCAGCAGCCAAGAGGGAGGGAACCTTAATGGCTACACCTTC.

This chain links TRBV6-6 with TRBJ2-5; 7 bases are shared with TRBD2. V trimming: 5 bases; J trimming: 4 bases; junction bases outside the gene matches: 7. The CDR3 has 14 residues. CDR1 is MNHNY and CDR2 is SVGAGI in the germline V gene (reference sequence). The CDR3 coding sequence is TGTGCCAGCAGTGGGGACCCGGGGGGAGAGACCCAGTACTTC. This translates into CASSGDPGGETQYF.

The CDR3 DNA follows: TGTGCCAGCAGCTCCCGACTGGGCGGCAGGTACGAGCAGTACTTC. Encoded protein: CASSSRLGGRYEQYF. The chain employs TRBV7-8 and TRBJ2-7; D gene uncertain. Germline V gene lookup returns CDR1 SGHVS and CDR2 FQNEAQ. Trimming pared 4 bases from V and 4 bases from J, leaving 17 bases between. The CDR3 has 15 amino acids.

This rearrangement joins TRBV19 to TRBJ2-2, with D possibly matching TRBD1 (5 bases). The CDR3 loop spans 16 amino acids. Deletions cut 3 bases from V and 4 bases from J, with 15 bases between. Germline CDR1 and CDR2: LNHDA and SQIVND (reference sequence). The CDR3 DNA is TGTGCCAGTAGTATCAAATCAGGGTTTACCACCGGGGAGCTGTTTTTT. Translation: CASSIKSGFTTGELFF.

The genes are TRBV7-9 and TRBJ1-4, with a possible D match to TRBD1 (5 bases). The V gene's germline CDR1 is SEHNR and CDR2 FQNEAQ (reference sequence). V gave up 0 bases and J gave up 4 bases, with 15 bases separating them. The CDR3 is 17 amino acids. CDR3 in amino acids: CASSLALTGVVNEKLFF. CDR3 coding DNA: TGTGCCAGCAGCTTAGCCTTAACGGGGGTGGTTAATGAAAAACTGTTTTTT.

This clone was recorded only once. CDR3 residues: CASSEVRVSNQPQHF. For the CDR3, the DNA is TGTGCCAGCAGTGAGGTCAGGGTTAGCAATCAGCCCCAGCATTTT. The J gene is TRBJ1-5, the V gene TRBV6-1; possibly TRBD1 for D (5 bases). The germline gives CDR1 MNHNS, CDR2 SASEGT. Trimming removed 3 bases at V and 0 bases at J, with 9 bases between. The CDR3 is made up of 15 amino acids.

The chain carries TRBV2 and TRBJ2-2; 8 positions agree with TRBD2. Germline lookup yields CDR1 SNHLY and CDR2 FYNNEI. The CDR3 is 20 residues long. With V trimmed by 4 bases and J by 4 bases, 20 bases remained unmatched. Here the CDR3 reads CASSGMEVAGSRAGTGELFF. In DNA, the CDR3 is TGTGCCAGCAGTGGTATGGAGGTAGCGGGGTCACGGGCGGGCACCGGGGAGCTGTTTTTT.

The chain carries TRBV10-1 and TRBJ2-7, with a weak D call TRBD2 (6 bases). The CDR3 has 18 amino acids. Looked up from germline, CDR1 is WNHNN and CDR2 is SYGVQD (reference sequence). With 5 bases removed from V and 2 bases from J, the gap between germline ends came to 25 bases. CDR3: CASSSGLRTGWGPYEQYF. The CDR3 region has the DNA TGCGCCAGCAGTTCGGGACTTCGAACCGGGTGGGGCCCCTACGAGCAGTACTTC.

This chain connects TRBV4-1 to TRBJ2-7, with 7 nucleotides matching TRBD2. CDR3 length equals 16 residues. The germline V gene has CDR1 MGHRA and CDR2 YSYEKL. With V trimmed by 0 bases and J by 5 bases, 10 bases remained unmatched. The CDR3 sequence is CASSQDVSRLADEQYF. In DNA form, the CDR3 reads TGCGCCAGCAGCCAAGATGTAAGTCGGCTAGCGGACGAGCAGTACTTC.

With respect to this clone: Other DNA sequences within the sample encode an identical CDR3. J is TRBJ2-1 and V is TRBV2; D not certain. This CDR3 region has 15 residues. Germline lookup yields CDR1 SNHLY and CDR2 FYNNEI. V lost 1 base and J 0 bases, leaving 7 bases between the germline ends. CDR3 coding DNA: TGTGCCAGCAGTGAAGGGCTAAGCTCCTACAATGAGCAGTTCTTC. It yields the protein CASSEGLSSYNEQFF.